The sequence of this TCR beta chain was determined in a study of T cells in Graves' hyperthyroidism and ophthalmopathy. The CDR3 regions of TCR beta were amplified from RNA transcripts. TCR CDR3 underwent first-round RT-PCR with the HTBI primer set. In TCRdb, the multiplex PCR reads were re-called with MiXCR into one record per CDR3 protein. The sample shows some 300,000 distinct CDR3 sequences, roughly a fifth of them seen only once. V lost 0 bases and J lost 8, with 8 bases in between. CDR3 length equals 13 residues. CDR1 and CDR2 from the germline V gene are ENHRY and SYGVKD. This clonotype was seen a handful of times. The antigen is undetermined. Study-wide findings and caveats: The majority of expanded thyroid clonotypes above 0.001 also appeared in blood. With a median lead of around 6.7 months before onset, the model predicted ophthalmopathy.

The clonotype was recovered from a man aged 50 to 59 with Graves' ophthalmopathy. This sequence joins TRBV10-3 and TRBJ2-1; D not resolved. Sequenced input: blood. CDR3 sequence (DNA): TGTGCCATCAGTGAGTCGCAGCGCGATGAGCAGTTCTTC. Its protein product is CAISESQRDEQFF.